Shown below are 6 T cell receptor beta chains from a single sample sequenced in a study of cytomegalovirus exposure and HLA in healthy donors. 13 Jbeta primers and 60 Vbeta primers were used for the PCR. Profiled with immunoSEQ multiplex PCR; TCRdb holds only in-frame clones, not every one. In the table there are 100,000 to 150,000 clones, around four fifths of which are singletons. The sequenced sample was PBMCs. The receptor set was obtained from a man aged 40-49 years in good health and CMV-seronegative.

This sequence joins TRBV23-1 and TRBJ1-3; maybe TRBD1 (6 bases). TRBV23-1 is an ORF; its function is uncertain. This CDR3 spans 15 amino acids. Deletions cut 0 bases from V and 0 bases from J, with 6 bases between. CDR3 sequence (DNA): TGCGCCAGCAGTCAATCGGGACACTCTGGAAACACCATATATTTT. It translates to CASSQSGHSGNTIYF.

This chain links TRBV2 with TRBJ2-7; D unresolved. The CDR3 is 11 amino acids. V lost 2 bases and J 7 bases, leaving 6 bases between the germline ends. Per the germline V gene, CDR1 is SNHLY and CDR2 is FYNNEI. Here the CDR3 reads CASSESGEQYF. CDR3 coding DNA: TGTGCCAGCAGTGAATCCGGTGAGCAGTACTTC. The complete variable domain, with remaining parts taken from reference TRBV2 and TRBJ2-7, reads EPEVTQTPSHQVTQMGQEVILRCVPISNHLYFYWYRQILGQKVEFLVSFYNNEISEKSEIFDDQFSVERPDGSNFTLKIRSTKLEDSAMYFCASSESGEQYFGPGTRLTVT.

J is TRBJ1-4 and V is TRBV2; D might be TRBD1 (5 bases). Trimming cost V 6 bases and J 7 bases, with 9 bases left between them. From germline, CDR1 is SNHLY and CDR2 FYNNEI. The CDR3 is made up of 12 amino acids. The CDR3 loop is CASREGSEKLFF. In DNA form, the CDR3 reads TGTGCCAGCAGGGAGGGGAGTGAAAAACTGTTTTTT. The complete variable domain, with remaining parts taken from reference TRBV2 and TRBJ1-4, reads EPEVTQTPSHQVTQMGQEVILRCVPISNHLYFYWYRQILGQKVEFLVSFYNNEISEKSEIFDDQFSVERPDGSNFTLKIRSTKLEDSAMYFCASREGSEKLFFGSGTQLSVL.

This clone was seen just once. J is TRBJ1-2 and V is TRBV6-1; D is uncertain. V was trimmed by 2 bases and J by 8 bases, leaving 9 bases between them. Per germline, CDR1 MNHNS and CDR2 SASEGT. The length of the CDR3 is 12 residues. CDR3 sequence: CASSEWGGGYTF. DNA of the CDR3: TGTGCCAGCAGTGAATGGGGAGGGGGCTACACCTTC.

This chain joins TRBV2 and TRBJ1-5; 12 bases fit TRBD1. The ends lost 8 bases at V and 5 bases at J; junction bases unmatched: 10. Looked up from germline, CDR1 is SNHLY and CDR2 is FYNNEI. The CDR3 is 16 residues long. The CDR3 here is CASSLWGTGGDQPQHF. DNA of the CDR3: TGTGCCAGCTCCCTCTGGGGGACAGGGGGCGATCAGCCCCAGCATTTT.

CDR3 nucleotide sequence: TGTGCCAGCAGCCCAAGACAGGGGAGGTCCTACGAGCAGTACTTC. This codes for CASSPRQGRSYEQYF. This chain connects TRBV5-6 to TRBJ2-7; 8 nucleotides agree with TRBD1. Germline V gene lookup returns CDR1 SGHDT and CDR2 YYEEEE. The CDR3 is 15 amino acids. Trimming removed 4 bases from V and 1 base from J; junction bases left unmatched: 7. The whole variable domain, filled in from reference TRBV5-6 and TRBJ2-7, reads DAGVTQSPTHLIKTRGQQVTLRCSPKSGHDTVSWYQQALGQGPQFIFQYYEEEERQRGNFPDRFSGHQFPNYSSELNVNALLLGDSALYLCASSPRQGRSYEQYFGPGTRLTVT.